This T cell receptor (beta chain) came from a study of blood T cell repertoires in COVID-19. At the level of the study: COVID-19 samples collected from the United States, Italy and Spain covered acute and convalescent phases. The cDNA or gDNA used as material had been derived from T cells, B-cell-depleted T cells, or PBMCs.

Germline V gene data show CDR1 as MNHEY and CDR2 as SVGEGT. V was shortened by 3 bases and J by 6 bases, with 14 bases between the two germline ends. This CDR3 contains 14 residues. TCRdb keeps only in-frame clones here, not all; method: immunoSEQ multiplex PCR. The sample holds 250,000 or so clones; about four fifths are singletons and the top ten take roughly 3.4%. The specimen was peripheral blood. The receptor's source is a woman between 18 and 29 years old with acute or convalescent COVID-19. The gene calls are TRBV6-2 or TRBV6-3 and TRBJ1-2; tentatively, D is TRBD1 (5 bases). The CDR3 loop reads CASSYGVKGDGYTF. CDR3 nucleotides: TGTGCCAGCAGTTATGGCGTTAAAGGGGATGGCTACACCTTC.